A single sample gave rise to the 7 T cell receptor beta chains below, sequenced in a study of blood T cell repertoires in COVID-19. Clones were read by immunoSEQ multiplex PCR, and TCRdb kept only the in-frame ones, dropping some. This sample has approximately 240,000 clones; around 84% occur once, and the top ten carry about a sixth. The sample taken for sequencing was peripheral blood. These receptor sequences come from a woman aged 80 or over with active or convalescent COVID-19.

In DNA, the CDR3 is TGTGCCAGCAGCTTAGATCTGGGCGAGCAGTTCTTC. Translation gives CASSLDLGEQFF. The rearrangement joins TRBV7-8 to TRBJ2-1; D is uncertain. Trimming removed 1 base at V and 10 bases at J, with 8 bases between. The CDR3 covers 12 residues. CDR1 SGHVS and CDR2 FQNEAQ come from the germline V gene.

The chain recombines TRBV5-5 with TRBJ2-1; 10 bases are shared with TRBD2. In germline, CDR1 is SGHKS, CDR2 YYEKEE (reference sequence). The V and J ends lost 4 bases and 4 bases, in that order; junction bases with no gene match: 5. The CDR3 covers 15 residues. The chain's CDR3 is CASSPGTSAYNEQFF. The CDR3 coding sequence is TGTGCCAGCAGCCCCGGGACTAGCGCGTACAATGAGCAGTTCTTC.

The genes are TRBV30 and TRBJ1-1, with 7 bases matching TRBD1. Trimming took 2 bases from V and 0 from J; bases not matched to a gene: 12. CDR1 is GTSNPN and CDR2 is SVGIG in the germline V gene (reference sequence). The CDR3 contains 17 residues. The CDR3 nucleotides read TGTGCCTGGAGTCCTCGTTCACCGGGACAGATGAACACTGAAGCTTTCTTT. Translation: CAWSPRSPGQMNTEAFF.

The CDR3 here is CASSRRGTEAFF. CDR3 bases: TGTGCCAGCAGCCGACGGGGTACTGAAGCTTTCTTT. V usage is TRBV6-2 or TRBV6-3 and J usage is TRBJ1-1; D remains ambiguous. The CDR3 totals 12 residues. V shed 6 bases and J shed 5 bases, with 10 bases lying between them. CDR1 is MNHEY, CDR2 SVGEGT, per germline.

The chain uses TRBV15 and TRBJ2-1, with 9 bases aligning to TRBD2. This CDR3 region has 15 residues. V shed 1 base, J shed 7 bases, and the junction held 5 bases outside the gene matches. Germline CDR1 LNHNV, CDR2 YYDKDF (reference sequence). Written as DNA, the CDR3 is TGTGCCACCAGCAGAGGCGGGGGGGCCTTGAATGAGCAGTTCTTC. Translating it yields CATSRGGGALNEQFF.

The chain carries TRBV7-9 and TRBJ2-3, with 13 nucleotides matching TRBD2. Germline values: CDR1 SEHNR, CDR2 FQNEAQ (reference sequence). V lost 5 bases, J lost 1 base, and 6 bases stayed unmatched. The CDR3 runs to 17 residues. The DNA of the CDR3 is TGTGCCAGCAGCCCAAGACTAGCGGGGGGCCGCACAGATACGCAGTATTTT. It codes for CASSPRLAGGRTDTQYF.

V is TRBV10-3 and J is TRBJ2-7; 13 nucleotides align to TRBD2. Germline V gene sequence: CDR1 ENHRY, CDR2 SYGVKD. This CDR3 spans 14 amino acids. The ends lost 4 bases at V and 3 bases at J; junction bases unmatched: 0. Here the CDR3 reads CAISGTSGGYEQYF. CDR3 coding DNA: TGTGCCATCAGTGGGACTAGCGGGGGCTACGAGCAGTACTTC.